Listed below are T cell receptor beta chains from one sample, sequenced in a study of blood T cell repertoires in COVID-19. Assay: immunoSEQ multiplex PCR; the TCRdb copy retains only in-frame clones and omits some. The sample lists approximately 170,000 clones, approximately 86% occurring once. Sample: peripheral blood. These receptor sequences come from a woman older than 75 with active or convalescent COVID-19. CDR3s include the opening cysteine and the closing phenylalanine or tryptophan. The D gene is left open where the match is weak. Not all rows give a size; the values are once, few, many and, for expanded clones, a class.

d_gene: .
v_gene: TRBV2
j_gene: TRBJ2-4
abundance: .
CDR3nt: TGTGCCAGCAGTGATCCCCCGCAGGGGATGAACATTCAGTACTTC
CDR3aa: CASSDPPQGMNIQYF

d_gene: TRBD2
v_gene: TRBV6-6
j_gene: TRBJ2-5
abundance: .
CDR3nt: TGTGCCAGCAGTCCCCAAATCGGACTAGCCCAAGAGACCCAGTACTTC
CDR3aa: CASSPQIGLAQETQYF

d_gene: TRBD2
v_gene: TRBV4-1
j_gene: TRBJ2-5
abundance: .
CDR3nt: TGCGCCAGCAGCCAAACTGGGCTAGCGGGACGGGAGACCCAGTACTTC
CDR3aa: CASSQTGLAGRETQYF

d_gene: TRBD2
v_gene: TRBV28
j_gene: TRBJ2-2
abundance: .
CDR3nt: TGTGCCAGCACCGATGGGGGACGGGGGGTCAGCGGGGAGCTGTTTTTT
CDR3aa: CASTDGGRGVSGELFF

d_gene: .
v_gene: TRBV5-1
j_gene: TRBJ1-1
abundance: .
CDR3nt: TGCGCCAGCAGCTTGGCGCGCGGGACGGGAACTGAAGCTTTCTTT
CDR3aa: CASSLARGTGTEAFF

d_gene: TRBD1
v_gene: TRBV7-9
j_gene: TRBJ2-7
abundance: .
CDR3nt: TGTGCCAGCAGCGTAACAGGGGCCGAGCAGTACTTC
CDR3aa: CASSVTGAEQYF

d_gene: TRBD2
v_gene: TRBV2
j_gene: TRBJ2-6
abundance: .
CDR3nt: TGTGCCAGCACTCGGGTAGCGGGAACTGGGGCCAACGTCCTGACTTTC
CDR3aa: CASTRVAGTGANVLTF

d_gene: .
v_gene: TRBV19
j_gene: TRBJ2-2
abundance: .
CDR3nt: TGTGCCAGCGGGGTGAGCACCGGGGAGCTGTTTTTT
CDR3aa: CASGVSTGELFF

d_gene: .
v_gene: TRBV7-3
j_gene: TRBJ1-2
abundance: .
CDR3nt: TGTGCCAGCAGCTTAACCAAGGACACGGGCTACACCTTC
CDR3aa: CASSLTKDTGYTF

d_gene: .
v_gene: TRBV28
j_gene: TRBJ2-7
abundance: .
CDR3nt: TGTGCCAGCAGATCTGGGGGCATATACGAGCAGTACTTC
CDR3aa: CASRSGGIYEQYF

d_gene: .
v_gene: TRBV28
j_gene: TRBJ2-1
abundance: .
CDR3nt: TGTGCCAGCATAGAGGGTGGGAGAGCCTACAATGAGCAGTTCTTC
CDR3aa: CASIEGGRAYNEQFF

d_gene: TRBD1
v_gene: TRBV5-1
j_gene: TRBJ1-3
abundance: few
CDR3nt: TGCGCCAGCAGCCTACAGGGGTCTGGAAACACCATATATTTT
CDR3aa: CASSLQGSGNTIYF

d_gene: TRBD2
v_gene: TRBV4-1
j_gene: TRBJ2-1
abundance: .
CDR3nt: TGCGCCAGCAGCCATGCCGGGACTAGCGGGAGGAATGAGCAGTTCTTC
CDR3aa: CASSHAGTSGRNEQFF

d_gene: .
v_gene: TRBV24-1
j_gene: TRBJ2-3
abundance: .
CDR3nt: TGTGCCACCGCTGGGGGGACAGACAACACAGATACGCAGTATTTT
CDR3aa: CATAGGTDNTDTQYF

d_gene: .
v_gene: TRBV9
j_gene: TRBJ1-4
abundance: .
CDR3nt: TGTGCCAGCAGCCCAAGCCGTTTCCTCAATGAAAAACTGTTTTTT
CDR3aa: CASSPSRFLNEKLFF

d_gene: .
v_gene: TRBV18
j_gene: TRBJ1-5
abundance: .
CDR3nt: TGTGCCAGCTCACCAGGGTTCAGGGATCAGCCCCAGCATTTT
CDR3aa: CASSPGFRDQPQHF

d_gene: .
v_gene: TRBV5-1
j_gene: TRBJ1-1
abundance: .
CDR3nt: TGCGCCAGCAGCCCCTCCCTAGGGGTGAACACTGAAGCTTTCTTT
CDR3aa: CASSPSLGVNTEAFF

d_gene: .
v_gene: TRBV7-3
j_gene: TRBJ1-6
abundance: once
CDR3nt: TGTGCCAGCAGCCGCTCGGGGGACGGAACCTCACCCCTCCACTTT
CDR3aa: CASSRSGDGTSPLHF

d_gene: .
v_gene: TRBV5-1
j_gene: TRBJ2-3
abundance: .
CDR3nt: TGCGCCAGCAGCTCCACGGGAATGAGCACAGATACGCAGTATTTT
CDR3aa: CASSSTGMSTDTQYF

d_gene: .
v_gene: TRBV14
j_gene: TRBJ2-2
abundance: once
CDR3nt: TGTGCCAGCAGCCAACAACAGTACACCGGGGAGCTGTTTTTT
CDR3aa: CASSQQQYTGELFF

d_gene: TRBD1
v_gene: TRBV29-1
j_gene: TRBJ1-2
abundance: few
CDR3nt: TGCAGCGGCACACAGGGGGACTATGGCTACACCTTC
CDR3aa: CSGTQGDYGYTF

d_gene: .
v_gene: TRBV29-1
j_gene: TRBJ2-3
abundance: .
CDR3nt: TGCAGCGCTCCCGGGAGAGCACTGAGCACAGATACGCAGTATTTT
CDR3aa: CSAPGRALSTDTQYF

d_gene: .
v_gene: TRBV2
j_gene: TRBJ1-1
abundance: .
CDR3nt: TGTGCCAGCAGTGAAGTAAAGGGGCCCACTGAAGCTTTCTTT
CDR3aa: CASSEVKGPTEAFF

d_gene: .
v_gene: TRBV11-2
j_gene: TRBJ1-6
abundance: .
CDR3nt: TGTGCCAGCCAGCCGTCGGGGTTGGATTCACCCCTCCACTTT
CDR3aa: CASQPSGLDSPLHF

d_gene: .
v_gene: TRBV28
j_gene: TRBJ2-7
abundance: .
CDR3nt: TGTGCCAGCACTCTACGGGGGACCTACGAGCAGTACTTC
CDR3aa: CASTLRGTYEQYF

d_gene: .
v_gene: TRBV5-1
j_gene: TRBJ2-2
abundance: .
CDR3nt: TGCGCCAGCAGCTTGGCGGGCACCGGGGAGCTGTTTTTT
CDR3aa: CASSLAGTGELFF

d_gene: TRBD1
v_gene: TRBV27
j_gene: TRBJ2-2
abundance: .
CDR3nt: TGTGCCAGCACCTACAGGGGCACCGGGGAGCTGTTTTTT
CDR3aa: CASTYRGTGELFF

d_gene: .
v_gene: TRBV6-2/TRBV6-3
j_gene: TRBJ2-7
abundance: few
CDR3nt: TGTGCCAGCAGTTCCCTCGGAAGGCGGCCTAAGCAGTACTTC
CDR3aa: CASSSLGRRPKQYF

d_gene: .
v_gene: TRBV30
j_gene: TRBJ1-3
abundance: .
CDR3nt: TGTGCCTGGAGTGAGACAAGCTGGGCTGGAAACACCATATATTTT
CDR3aa: CAWSETSWAGNTIYF

d_gene: .
v_gene: TRBV7-9
j_gene: TRBJ1-5
abundance: .
CDR3nt: TGTGCCAGCAGCTACAGAAATCAGCCCCAGCATTTT
CDR3aa: CASSYRNQPQHF

d_gene: .
v_gene: TRBV2
j_gene: TRBJ1-3
abundance: .
CDR3nt: TGTGCCAGCAGAGGCCTCCTCGGGGGGCTCTCTGGAAACACCATATATTTT
CDR3aa: CASRGLLGGLSGNTIYF

d_gene: TRBD2
v_gene: TRBV9
j_gene: TRBJ2-3
abundance: .
CDR3nt: TGTGCCAGCAGCCAGGGACTAACCAGGCCCACAGATACGCAGTATTTT
CDR3aa: CASSQGLTRPTDTQYF

d_gene: .
v_gene: TRBV16
j_gene: TRBJ1-2
abundance: few
CDR3nt: TGTGCCAGCAGCCAAGCGAGGGACTATGGCTACACCTTC
CDR3aa: CASSQARDYGYTF

d_gene: TRBD1
v_gene: TRBV7-6
j_gene: TRBJ1-3
abundance: .
CDR3nt: TGTGCCAGCAGTGCCAGCGACAGGGGAGGAAACACCATATATTTT
CDR3aa: CASSASDRGGNTIYF

d_gene: .
v_gene: TRBV7-9
j_gene: TRBJ2-1
abundance: .
CDR3nt: TGTGCCAGCAGCTTTGCGGGGGCGTACAATGAGCAGTTCTTC
CDR3aa: CASSFAGAYNEQFF

d_gene: .
v_gene: TRBV5-1
j_gene: TRBJ1-5
abundance: .
CDR3nt: TGCGCCAGCAGCTTGTACGGGTCCTCTAATCAGCCCCAGCATTTT
CDR3aa: CASSLYGSSNQPQHF

d_gene: TRBD1
v_gene: TRBV10-1
j_gene: TRBJ2-7
abundance: .
CDR3nt: TGCGCCAGCAGTCCAAACAGGGGGCCCTCCTACGAGCAGTACTTC
CDR3aa: CASSPNRGPSYEQYF

d_gene: TRBD2
v_gene: TRBV7-6
j_gene: TRBJ2-2
abundance: .
CDR3nt: TGTGCCAGCAGCGTTAGCGGGACTCACACCGGGGAGCTGTTTTTT
CDR3aa: CASSVSGTHTGELFF

d_gene: .
v_gene: TRBV2
j_gene: TRBJ2-2
abundance: once
CDR3nt: TGTGCCAGCATGTATGCCGGGGAGCTGTTTTTT
CDR3aa: CASMYAGELFF

d_gene: TRBD1
v_gene: TRBV29-1
j_gene: TRBJ1-2
abundance: .
CDR3nt: TGCAGCGGCGATTACCTCCGGGACAGGGATGGCTACACCTTC
CDR3aa: CSGDYLRDRDGYTF

d_gene: TRBD1
v_gene: TRBV4-2
j_gene: TRBJ1-6
abundance: .
CDR3nt: TGTGCCAGCAGCCACCGGGACAGCTATAATTCACCCCTCCACTTT
CDR3aa: CASSHRDSYNSPLHF

d_gene: .
v_gene: TRBV2
j_gene: TRBJ2-1
abundance: .
CDR3nt: TGTGCCAGCAGTGGAGGGTTTCCCAATGAGCAGTTCTTC
CDR3aa: CASSGGFPNEQFF

d_gene: .
v_gene: TRBV9
j_gene: TRBJ2-7
abundance: .
CDR3nt: TGTGCCAGCAGCCCTAGGGAGCAATTCGGCTCCTACGAGCAGTACTTC
CDR3aa: CASSPREQFGSYEQYF

d_gene: .
v_gene: TRBV5-1
j_gene: TRBJ2-2
abundance: .
CDR3nt: TGCGCCAGCACATCGGCAGGGCCCGGGGAGCTGTTTTTT
CDR3aa: CASTSAGPGELFF

d_gene: .
v_gene: TRBV6-5
j_gene: TRBJ2-2
abundance: .
CDR3nt: TGTGCCAGCAGTTACTTCCAGCGGGCGGAGCTGTTTTTT
CDR3aa: CASSYFQRAELFF

d_gene: TRBD1
v_gene: TRBV6-5
j_gene: TRBJ1-4
abundance: .
CDR3nt: TGTGCCAGCAGTTACCAGACAGGGGAGTGGGAAAAACTGTTTTTT
CDR3aa: CASSYQTGEWEKLFF